The clone carrying this T cell receptor (beta chain) was picked up a small number of times. Its antigen is unidentified. The source of the sample is a study of T cell repertoires in cytomegalovirus infection. Study-wide results and caveats: Summed public TCR beta family frequency identified CMV carriers bearing the relevant HLA.

Using its own MiXCR run on the reads, TCRdb lists one record per CDR3 protein. The sample shows about 160,000 distinct CDR3 sequences, under 20% of them seen only once. The CDR3 has 14 residues. J gave up 4 bases and V 5 bases, and 5 bases lay outside the gene matches. This clonotype originated in a human donor in good health (CMV status not recorded). Some clones in this sample may be carry-over from other donors' samples. Sequenced material: CD8+ T cells from PBMCs. The chain carries TRBV12-3 or TRBV12-4 and TRBJ1-5; 7 bases line up with TRBD1. CDR3 nucleotides: TGTGCCAGCAGTCCAGGGACAGTTAATCAGCCCCAGCATTTT. It codes for CASSPGTVNQPQHF.